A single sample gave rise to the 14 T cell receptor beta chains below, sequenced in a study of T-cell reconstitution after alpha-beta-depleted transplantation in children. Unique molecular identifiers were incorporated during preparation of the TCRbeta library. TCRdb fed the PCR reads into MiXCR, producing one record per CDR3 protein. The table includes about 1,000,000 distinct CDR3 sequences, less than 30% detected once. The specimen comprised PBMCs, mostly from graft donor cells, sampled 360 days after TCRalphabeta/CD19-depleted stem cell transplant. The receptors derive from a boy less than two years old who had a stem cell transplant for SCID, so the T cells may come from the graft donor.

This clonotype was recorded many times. Here the CDR3 DNA reads TGCGCCAGCAGCCCCAGCGGGCAGGGAAAAAGTACGCAGTATTTT. This codes for CASSPSGQGKSTQYF. The gene calls are TRBV5-1 and TRBJ2-3; tentative D call: TRBD2 (6 bases). The CDR3 totals 15 residues. The V end was cut by 4 bases, the J end by 8 bases, with 20 bases between. The germline V gene encodes CDR1 SGHRS and CDR2 YFSETQ.

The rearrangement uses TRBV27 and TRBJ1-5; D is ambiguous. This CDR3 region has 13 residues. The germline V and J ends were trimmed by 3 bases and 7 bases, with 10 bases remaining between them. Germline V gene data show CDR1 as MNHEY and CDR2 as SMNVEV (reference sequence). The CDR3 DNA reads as TGTGCCAGCAGTTTCGTCGAGGGACAGCCCCAGCATTTT. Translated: CASSFVEGQPQHF.

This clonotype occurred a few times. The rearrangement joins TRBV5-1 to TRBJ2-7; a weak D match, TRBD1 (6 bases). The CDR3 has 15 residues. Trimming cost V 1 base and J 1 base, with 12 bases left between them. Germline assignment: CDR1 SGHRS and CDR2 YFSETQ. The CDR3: CASSLKSGVSYEQYF. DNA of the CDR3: TGCGCCAGCAGCTTGAAGTCAGGGGTGTCCTACGAGCAGTACTTC.

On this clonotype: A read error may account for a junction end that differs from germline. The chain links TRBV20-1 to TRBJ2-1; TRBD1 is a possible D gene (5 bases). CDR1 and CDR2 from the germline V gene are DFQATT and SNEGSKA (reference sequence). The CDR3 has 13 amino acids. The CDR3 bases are TGCAGTGCTAGCTGGGCCCCCAGGGCCGACCCAATCTTC. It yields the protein CSASWAPRADPIF.

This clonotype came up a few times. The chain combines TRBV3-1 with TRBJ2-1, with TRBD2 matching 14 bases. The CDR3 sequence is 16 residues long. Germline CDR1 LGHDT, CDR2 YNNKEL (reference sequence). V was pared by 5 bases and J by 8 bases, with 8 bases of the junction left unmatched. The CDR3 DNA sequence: TGTGCCAGCAGCGCATCCGGGACTAGCGGGGGCCATGAGCAGTTCTTC. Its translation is CASSASGTSGGHEQFF.

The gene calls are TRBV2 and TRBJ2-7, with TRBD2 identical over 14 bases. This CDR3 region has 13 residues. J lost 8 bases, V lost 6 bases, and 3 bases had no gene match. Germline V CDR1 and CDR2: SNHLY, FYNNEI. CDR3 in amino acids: CASRTSGGAQQYF. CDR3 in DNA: TGTGCCAGCAGGACTAGCGGGGGGGCTCAGCAGTACTTC.

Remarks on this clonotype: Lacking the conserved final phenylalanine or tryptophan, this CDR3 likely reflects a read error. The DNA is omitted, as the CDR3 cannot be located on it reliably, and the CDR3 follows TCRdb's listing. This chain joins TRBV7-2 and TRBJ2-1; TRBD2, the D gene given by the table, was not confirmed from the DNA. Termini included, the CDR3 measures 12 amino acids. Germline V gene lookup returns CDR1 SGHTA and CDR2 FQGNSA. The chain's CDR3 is CASRLGLQTEFV.

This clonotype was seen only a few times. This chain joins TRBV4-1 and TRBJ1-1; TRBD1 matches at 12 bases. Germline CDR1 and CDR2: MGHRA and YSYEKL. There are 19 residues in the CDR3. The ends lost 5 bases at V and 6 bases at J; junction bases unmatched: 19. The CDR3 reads CASSDPGGDRGPKVAEAFF. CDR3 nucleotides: TGCGCCAGCAGCGATCCGGGAGGGGACAGGGGGCCCAAAGTAGCTGAAGCTTTCTTT.

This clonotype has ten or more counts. The CDR3 loop reads CASSSFVTVYEQYF. The CDR3 DNA reads as TGTGCCAGCAGCTCATTCGTAACAGTCTACGAGCAGTACTTC. This sequence joins TRBV7-8 and TRBJ2-7; D remains unclear. The CDR3 is made up of 14 amino acids. V was pared by 4 bases and J by 3 bases, with 13 bases between. Germline CDR1 reads SGHVS; CDR2 reads FQNEAQ.

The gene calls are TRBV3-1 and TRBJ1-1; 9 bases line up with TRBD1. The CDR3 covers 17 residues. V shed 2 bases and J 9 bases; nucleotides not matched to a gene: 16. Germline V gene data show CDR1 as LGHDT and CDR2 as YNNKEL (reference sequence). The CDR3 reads CASSQRGQGPLPLKAFF. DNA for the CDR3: TGTGCCAGCAGCCAACGTGGACAGGGGCCCTTGCCGCTGAAAGCTTTCTTT.

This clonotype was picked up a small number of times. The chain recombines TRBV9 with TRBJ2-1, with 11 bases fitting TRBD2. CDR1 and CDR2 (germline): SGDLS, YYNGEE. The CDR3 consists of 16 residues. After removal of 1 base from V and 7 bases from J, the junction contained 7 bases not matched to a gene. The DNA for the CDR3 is TGTGCCAGCAGCGTACCCTCTAGCGGGGGGCCGAATGAGCAGTTCTTC. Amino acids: CASSVPSSGGPNEQFF.

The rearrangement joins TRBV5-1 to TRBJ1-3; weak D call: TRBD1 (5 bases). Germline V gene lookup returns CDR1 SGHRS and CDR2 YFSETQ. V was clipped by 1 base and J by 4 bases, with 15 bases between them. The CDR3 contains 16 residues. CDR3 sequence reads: CASSLRGGVPGNTIYF. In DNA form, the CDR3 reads TGCGCCAGCAGCTTGAGGGGTGGAGTACCCGGAAACACCATATATTTT.

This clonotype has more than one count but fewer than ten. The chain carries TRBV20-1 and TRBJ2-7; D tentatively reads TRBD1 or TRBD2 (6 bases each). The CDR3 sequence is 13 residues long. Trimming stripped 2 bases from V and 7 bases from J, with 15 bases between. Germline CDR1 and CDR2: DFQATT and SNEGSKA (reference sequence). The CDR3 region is CSARMSGAGEQYF. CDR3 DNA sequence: TGCAGTGCTAGAATGTCGGGGGCGGGGGAGCAGTACTTC.

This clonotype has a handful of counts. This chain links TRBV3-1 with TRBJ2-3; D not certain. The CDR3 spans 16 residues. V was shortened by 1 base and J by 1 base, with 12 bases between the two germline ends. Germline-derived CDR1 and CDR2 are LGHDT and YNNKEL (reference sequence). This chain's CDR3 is CASSQVPTRGTDTQYF. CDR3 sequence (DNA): TGTGCCAGCAGCCAAGTCCCCACACGAGGCACAGATACGCAGTATTTT.